Listed below are T cell receptor beta chains from one sample, sequenced in a study of cytomegalovirus exposure and HLA in healthy donors. Measured with immunoSEQ multiplex PCR; TCRdb has only the in-frame clones, and not every one. The sample includes some 70,000 clones. The sequenced sample was PBMCs. Source of these receptors: a boy aged 10-17 years in good health and CMV-seronegative. The CDR3 runs from the conserved cysteine through the conserved F or W. A D gene is named only where the DNA matches it firmly.

length: 14
D: TRBD1
V: TRBV10-1
J: TRBJ1-2
DNA: TGCGCCAGCAGTGAATCCCGGAGGGGGCAAGGCTACACCTTC
CDR3: CASSESRRGQGYTF

length: 14
D: -
V: TRBV18
J: TRBJ2-3
DNA: TGTGCCAGCTCACCAGCATCGGGGGACTATACGCAGTATTTT
CDR3: CASSPASGDYTQYF

length: 14
D: -
V: TRBV25-1
J: TRBJ2-5
DNA: TGTGCCAGCAGTGAATCGCAGCCGGGAGAGACCCAGTACTTC
CDR3: CASSESQPGETQYF

length: 14
D: TRBD1
V: TRBV6-1
J: TRBJ1-2
DNA: TGTGCCAGCAGGGCCGGGACAGTGAGCTATGGCTACACCTTC
CDR3: CASRAGTVSYGYTF

length: 12
D: TRBD1
V: TRBV6-6
J: TRBJ1-2
DNA: TGTGCCAGCAGTCAGGGGGACTATGGCTACACCTTC
CDR3: CASSQGDYGYTF

length: 14
D: -
V: TRBV7-6
J: TRBJ2-5
DNA: TGTGCCAGCAGCTTAGTGGGAAGAGGGGAGACCCAGTACTTC
CDR3: CASSLVGRGETQYF

length: 14
D: TRBD1
V: TRBV7-8
J: TRBJ2-7
DNA: TGTGCCAGCAGCCCCGACAGGGTCTCCTACGAGCAGTACTTC
CDR3: CASSPDRVSYEQYF

length: 13
D: -
V: TRBV30
J: TRBJ1-5
DNA: TGTGCCTGGAGTCAGGGTTCTTTTCAGCCCCAGCATTTT
CDR3: CAWSQGSFQPQHF

length: 16
D: -
V: TRBV18
J: TRBJ2-1
DNA: TGTGCCAGCTCACCACCTCGCCGGCGGGAAGTCAATGAGCAGTTCTTC
CDR3: CASSPPRRREVNEQFF

length: 14
D: -
V: TRBV7-3
J: TRBJ1-2
DNA: TGTGCCAGCAGCTTAGGACGGGATAACTATGGCTACACCTTC
CDR3: CASSLGRDNYGYTF